Below are 13 T cell receptor beta chains sequenced from a single sample in a study of blood T cell repertoires in COVID-19. Generated by immunoSEQ multiplex PCR, the TCRdb table keeps only in-frame clones and is missing some. The data show 100,000 to 130,000 clones, about three quarters seen once. The sample comprised peripheral blood. These receptors were taken from a man in his 70s with acute or convalescent COVID-19.

V and J are TRBV28 and TRBJ1-3; no firm D call. Germline values: CDR1 MDHEN, CDR2 SYDVKM. This CDR3 has 14 amino acids. V was shortened by 7 bases and J by 7 bases, with 17 bases between the two germline ends. The CDR3 sequence: CASTAWSEVNTIYF. For the CDR3, the DNA is TGTGCCAGCACCGCCTGGTCAGAGGTGAACACCATATATTTT.

CDR3 sequence: CASSLHYEQYF. The CDR3 DNA reads TGTGCCAGCAGCCTTCACTACGAGCAGTACTTC. The rearrangement links TRBV3-1 (or the pseudogene TRBV3-2) to TRBJ2-7; D unresolved. Trimming removed 4 bases from V and 3 bases from J, with 4 bases in between. This CDR3 has 11 amino acids. CDR1 is LGHDT, CDR2 YNNKEL, per germline (reference sequence).

The chain is built from TRBV5-5 and TRBJ1-1; no reliable D call. Germline V gene lookup returns CDR1 SGHKS and CDR2 YYEKEE (reference sequence). The CDR3 loop spans 14 amino acids. V gave up 6 bases and J gave up 5 bases, with 17 bases separating them. CDR3 region: CASTHDILYTEAFF. In DNA, the CDR3 is TGTGCCAGCACCCATGACATCCTGTATACTGAAGCTTTCTTT.

In nucleotides, the CDR3 is TGTGCCAGCAGCGCACGACAGGGGGAGGATGGCGAGCAGTACTTC. It translates to CASSARQGEDGEQYF. The chain employs TRBV3-1 (or the pseudogene TRBV3-2) and TRBJ2-7, with 9 nucleotides matching TRBD1. Trimming at V came to 5 bases and at J to 6 bases, leaving 11 bases not matched to a gene. This CDR3 region has 15 residues. CDR1 is LGHDT, CDR2 YNNKEL, per germline (reference sequence).

V is TRBV19 and J is TRBJ2-1; tentative D call: TRBD1 (5 bases). The CDR3 totals 14 residues. The V gene lost 5 bases and the J gene lost 8 bases, with 16 bases spanning the gap. CDR1 is LNHDA, CDR2 SQIVND, per germline (reference sequence). CDR3 nucleotides: TGTGCCAGTAGTTTGGGGCAGGGAATCGATGAGCAGTTCTTC. The encoded protein is CASSLGQGIDEQFF.

The rearrangement links TRBV7-9 to TRBJ1-1; no definite D call. CDR3 length equals 15 residues. CDR1 and CDR2 from the germline V gene are SEHNR and FQNEAQ (reference sequence). Deletions cut 8 bases from V and 1 base from J, with 17 bases between. CDR3 in amino acids: CASGSEGPWNTEAFF. CDR3 in DNA: TGTGCCAGCGGATCGGAGGGCCCGTGGAACACTGAAGCTTTCTTT.

This clone was detected only a few times. The rearrangement joins TRBV7-2 to TRBJ1-1, with D possibly matching TRBD1 (6 bases). Deletions cut 5 bases from V and 8 bases from J, with 15 bases between. The germline V gene has CDR1 SGHTA and CDR2 FQGNSA. The length of the CDR3 is 13 residues. The CDR3 bases are TGTGCCAGCAGCACCTACAGGGCGGCGGAAGCTTTCTTT. Residues: CASSTYRAAEAFF.

The chain couples TRBV9 to TRBJ2-5, with a weak D call TRBD1 (5 bases). CDR1 and CDR2 from the germline V gene are SGDLS and YYNGEE. The V gene lost 0 bases and the J gene lost 2 bases, with 11 bases spanning the gap. The CDR3 sequence is 15 residues long. CDR3 amino acids: CASSVGPGWQETQYF. The CDR3 DNA reads as TGTGCCAGCAGCGTAGGCCCAGGGTGGCAAGAGACCCAGTACTTC.

J is TRBJ1-4 and V is TRBV2; D is unresolved. CDR3 size: 16 residues. The V gene's germline CDR1 is SNHLY and CDR2 FYNNEI. With 1 base removed from V and 8 bases from J, the gap between germline ends came to 17 bases. CDR3 in amino acids: CASSEVGVEGGEKLFF. The DNA for the CDR3 is TGTGCCAGCAGTGAAGTCGGGGTGGAGGGCGGGGAAAAACTGTTTTTT.

V and J are TRBV19 and TRBJ1-2; 8 positions agree with TRBD1. In germline, CDR1 is LNHDA, CDR2 SQIVND (reference sequence). This CDR3 region has 13 residues. The ends lost 6 bases at V and 4 bases at J; junction bases unmatched: 4. The CDR3 DNA reads TGTGCCAGTAGAGACAGGGGCGGCTATGGCTACACCTTC. Amino acid sequence: CASRDRGGYGYTF. The variable domain in full, completed from reference TRBV19 and TRBJ1-2, reads DGGITQSPKYLFRKEGQNVTLSCEQNLNHDAMYWYRQDPGQGLRLIYYSQIVNDFQKGDIAEGYSVSREKKESFPLTVTSAQKNPTAFYLCASRDRGGYGYTFGSGTRLTVV.

The chain is built from TRBV7-3 and TRBJ1-4; 10 positions match TRBD1. This CDR3 comprises 15 residues. With 4 bases clipped from V and 3 bases from J, the junction kept 2 bases outside the gene matches. Germline CDR1 is SGHTA and CDR2 is FQGTGA. CDR3 DNA sequence: TGTGCCAGCAGCTCGACAGGGGGCCCTAATGAAAAACTGTTTTTT. Translation gives CASSSTGGPNEKLFF.

V usage is TRBV6-5 and J usage is TRBJ2-1; no clear D. V lost 8 bases, J lost 0 bases, and 14 bases lay in between. This CDR3 contains 15 residues. Germline lookup yields CDR1 MNHEY and CDR2 SVGAGI. The CDR3 reads CASRAQVSSYNEQFF. CDR3 in DNA: TGTGCCAGCCGAGCTCAGGTCAGCTCCTACAATGAGCAGTTCTTC.

This sequence joins TRBV29-1 and TRBJ2-4; TRBD1 matches at 8 bases. The germline V gene has CDR1 SQVTM and CDR2 ANQGSEA. The CDR3 contains 15 residues. J was trimmed by 1 base and V by 6 bases; bases with no gene match: 8. CDR3 DNA: TGCAGCGTCTCCACCGACAGGGGCGCCAAAAACATTCAGTACTTC. Its translation is CSVSTDRGAKNIQYF.